Here is one TCR beta chain with its context. Its antigen is currently unknown. This sample stems from a study of brain T cells in children with intractable seizures. Time point here: blood from clinic visit 5 months post-surgery; TSC patient then seizure free. The sequenced cases were selected for having the highest brain T cell transcript signatures. Before surgery, patients took at least one anti-epileptic drug. Study-level points and caveats: HCMV serostatus was not known, and viral specificity came from CDR3 similarity only. Pre- and post-surgery blood differed in depth, so pre-surgery absences may be undersampling.

Libraries were prepared by immunoSEQ multiplex PCR; TCRdb keeps only in-frame clonotypes and omits some of them. This sample carries about 340,000 clones, over 85% of them seen once, and the ten largest clones take 4.5% to 7%. Germline V gene data show CDR1 as SGHTA and CDR2 as FQGNSA. The CDR3 runs to 17 residues. The J segment lost 1 base and the V segment lost 5 bases, leaving 11 bases of the junction unmatched. The chain carries TRBV7-2 and TRBJ1-2; 9 bases are a match to TRBD1. This sequence was found in a boy younger than two with tuberous sclerosis and intractable seizures. The sample in question was peripheral blood, obtained approximately 5 months after surgery. In nucleotides, the CDR3 is TGTGCCAGCAGCCCTAGGACAGGGGACATAATTAACTATGGCTACACCTTC. This sequence encodes CASSPRTGDIINYGYTF.